This TCR beta chain was captured by sequencing in a study of shared clonotypes between healthy human individuals. Study as a whole: Each donor's CD8 memory used one plate, CD8 naive two, each CD4 subset three.

Researchers partitioned CD4+ cells into CD45RA+ naive and CD45RA-negative memory subsets. This clone was observed a single time. The method was immunoSEQ multiplex PCR; TCRdb's version includes in-frame clones alone and lacks a portion of them. This sample yields 190,000 or so clones, of which approximately 62% are seen a single time; around 9.3% belongs to the top ten. The length of the CDR3 is 15 residues. The germline V and J ends were trimmed by 2 bases and 4 bases, with 14 bases remaining between them. Germline V gives CDR1 SGDLS, CDR2 YYNGEE. The chain recombines TRBV9 with TRBJ2-3, with D possibly matching TRBD1 (6 bases). This receptor was obtained from a man under 40 in good health. The sample taken for sequencing was memory CD4+ T cells sorted from blood. Stated subset: CD45RA-negative fraction. CDR3 DNA sequence: TGTGCCAGCAGCGTTTGGGGGCTTGGCGCAGATACGCAGTATTTT. It encodes CASSVWGLGADTQYF.